A single sample is the source of the 22 T cell receptor beta chains below, sequenced in a study of OX40 agonist ivuxolimab in advanced cancers. TCRdb's copy holds only in-frame clones and misses some; the assay was immunoSEQ multiplex PCR. The data show 55,000 to 60,000 clones, with over 80% seen just once and under 3.5% held by the top ten. Sequences were derived from CD4+ or CD8+ T cells sorted from blood, sampled in a trial of the OX40 agonist ivuxolimab. The receptors come from an adult with an advanced solid tumor such as melanoma, head and neck, liver or kidney cancer.

The J gene is TRBJ2-2, the V gene TRBV4-2, with 8 bases lining up with TRBD1. There are 15 residues in the CDR3. Looked up from germline, CDR1 is LGHNA and CDR2 is YNFKEQ. The ends lost 1 base at V and 4 bases at J; junction bases unmatched: 2. The CDR3, as DNA: TGTGCCAGCAGCCAAGGCGGACAGGGCACCGGGGAGCTGTTTTTT. It yields the protein CASSQGGQGTGELFF.

This clone came up a few times. The chain is built from TRBV19 and TRBJ1-6; no firm D call. Trimming removed 3 bases at V and 3 bases at J, with 6 bases between. The CDR3 covers 14 residues. Germline V lookup: CDR1 LNHDA, CDR2 SQIVND (reference sequence). DNA for the CDR3: TGTGCCAGTAGTATGAAGAGCTATAATTCACCCCTCCACTTT. It encodes CASSMKSYNSPLHF.

The chain employs TRBV7-9 and TRBJ1-3; D is possibly TRBD1 (5 bases). The germline V gene encodes CDR1 SEHNR and CDR2 FQNEAQ (reference sequence). V was shortened by 3 bases and J by 5 bases, with 5 bases between the two germline ends. This CDR3 is 12 amino acids long. CDR3 in amino acids: CASSLGRNTIYF. The CDR3 nucleotides are TGTGCCAGCAGCTTGGGGCGAAACACCATATATTTT.

There are a few counts of this clone. This chain uses TRBV19 with TRBJ2-2; 11 bases fit TRBD2. Losses at the gene ends were 8 bases for V and 6 bases for J; bases not matched to a gene: 2. This CDR3 is 13 amino acids long. Germline values: CDR1 LNHDA, CDR2 SQIVND (reference sequence). CDR3: CASGTSGPGELFF. As DNA, the CDR3 is TGTGCCAGTGGGACTAGCGGTCCCGGGGAGCTGTTTTTT.

This clone came up once. This chain joins TRBV4-1 and TRBJ1-2; tentatively, D is TRBD1 (5 bases). Deletions cut 4 bases from V and 6 bases from J, with 27 bases between. Germline V gives CDR1 MGHRA, CDR2 YSYEKL. This CDR3 region has 18 residues. The CDR3 loop is CASSRGARRIGGSHGYTF. As DNA, the CDR3 is TGCGCCAGCAGCCGAGGAGCAAGACGGATCGGGGGGAGCCATGGCTACACCTTC.

V gene TRBV11-2 combines with J gene TRBJ2-3, with 12 bases identical to TRBD2. Germline-derived CDR1 and CDR2 are SGHAT and FQNNGV. This CDR3 has 15 residues. With V trimmed by 3 bases and J by 4 bases, 2 bases remained unmatched. The CDR3 sequence: CASSFASGRADTQYF. Written as DNA, the CDR3 is TGTGCCAGCAGCTTCGCTAGCGGGAGGGCAGATACGCAGTATTTT. The full variable domain, completed using reference TRBV11-2 and TRBJ2-3, is EAGVAQSPRYKIIEKRQSVAFWCNPISGHATLYWYQQILGQGPKLLIQFQNNGVVDDSQLPKDRFSAERLKGVDSTLKIQPAKLEDSAVYLCASSFASGRADTQYFGPGTRLTVL.

The rearrangement links TRBV18 to TRBJ2-1; 8 bases map to TRBD2. From germline, CDR1 is KGHSH and CDR2 LQKENI. V gave up 5 bases and J gave up 0 bases; unmatched junction bases: 6. The CDR3 runs to 16 residues. CDR3 in amino acids: CASSTGSGSSYNEQFF. The CDR3 DNA sequence: TGTGCCAGCTCAACTGGCAGCGGGAGCTCCTACAATGAGCAGTTCTTC.

In the case of this clone: At one boundary the junction diverges from the germline segment, which might be a read error. The chain is built from TRBV11-2 and TRBJ1-4, with D unclear. The CDR3 has 14 residues. Germline CDR1 is SGHAT and CDR2 is FQNNGV. CDR3 sequence: CASSVEAYSEKLFF. CDR3 in DNA: TGTGCCAGCAGCGTAGAGGCATACAGTGAAAAACTGTTTTTT.

The chain is built from TRBV11-3 and TRBJ1-1; D gene ambiguous. Germline CDR1 SGHNT, CDR2 YENEEA. The CDR3 extends over 15 amino acids. V was clipped by 2 bases and J by 5 bases, with 15 bases between them. The CDR3 reads CASSLNLNGVTEAFF. CDR3 nucleotide sequence: TGTGCCAGCAGCTTAAACCTCAACGGTGTGACTGAAGCTTTCTTT. Drawing the rest from reference TRBV11-3 and TRBJ1-1, the complete variable domain is EAGVVQSPRYKIIEKKQPVAFWCNPISGHNTLYWYLQNLGQGPELLIRYENEEAVDDSQLPKDRFSAERLKGVDSTLKIQPAELGDSAVYLCASSLNLNGVTEAFFGQGTRLTVV.

V gene TRBV19 combines with J gene TRBJ2-3, with 7 bases aligning to TRBD1. Germline values: CDR1 LNHDA, CDR2 SQIVND (reference sequence). The CDR3 has 14 residues. After removal of 3 bases from V and 0 bases from J, the junction contained 0 bases not matched to a gene. The CDR3 sequence is CASSMGQSTDTQYF. CDR3 coding DNA: TGTGCCAGTAGTATGGGACAGAGCACAGATACGCAGTATTTT.

The rearrangement joins TRBV5-1 to TRBJ2-7; no definite D call. Trimming cost V 1 base and J 4 bases, with 6 bases left between them. Per the germline V gene, CDR1 is SGHRS and CDR2 is YFSETQ. The CDR3 runs 12 residues. The CDR3 is CASSLLGYEQYF. CDR3 sequence (DNA): TGCGCCAGCAGCTTGTTGGGTTACGAGCAGTACTTC.

This chain links TRBV28 with TRBJ2-5; D call uncertain. V lost 5 bases to trimming and J lost 4 bases, with 11 bases between them. Germline CDR1 and CDR2: MDHEN and SYDVKM. This CDR3 spans 13 amino acids. The chain's CDR3 is CASSPASGETQYF. CDR3 bases: TGTGCCAGCAGTCCAGCCTCGGGAGAGACCCAGTACTTC.

V gene TRBV7-9 combines with J gene TRBJ1-1; D is perhaps TRBD1 (5 bases). The CDR3 length is 14 residues. Between the trimmed V and J ends, which lost 0 bases and 1 base, there was a span of 6 bases. CDR1 and CDR2 (germline): SEHNR, FQNEAQ (reference sequence). CDR3 residues: CASSLAGQNTEAFF. CDR3 coding DNA: TGTGCCAGCAGCTTAGCCGGACAGAACACTGAAGCTTTCTTT.

In the case of this clone: The same CDR3 can be traced to other DNA sequences in this sample. The rearrangement links TRBV9 to TRBJ1-6; perhaps TRBD1 as D (6 bases). The CDR3 has 15 amino acids. The germline V gene encodes CDR1 SGDLS and CDR2 YYNGEE. V gave up 4 bases and J gave up 8 bases, with 16 bases separating them. The DNA of the CDR3 is TGTGCCAGCAGCTACACACCTAACAGGGATTCACCCCTCCACTTT. Protein product: CASSYTPNRDSPLHF.

The chain combines TRBV18 with TRBJ2-2, with D possibly TRBD1 on 6 matching bases. Germline values: CDR1 KGHSH, CDR2 LQKENI. V lost 1 base to trimming and J lost 1 base, with 10 bases between them. CDR3 length: 16 residues. The CDR3 DNA sequence: TGTGCCAGCTCACCACGGGGGCCCGTGAACACCGGGGAGCTGTTTTTT. This gives the protein CASSPRGPVNTGELFF.

V is TRBV19 and J is TRBJ2-2; D assignment may be TRBD1 or TRBD2 (6 bases each). Trimming took off 7 bases at V and 5 bases at J, with 8 bases between the two ends. The germline V gene has CDR1 LNHDA and CDR2 SQIVND (reference sequence). CDR3 size: 12 residues. Here the CDR3 reads CASKGGTGELFF. CDR3 DNA: TGTGCCAGTAAGGGGGGAACCGGGGAGCTGTTTTTT. The complete variable domain, with remaining parts taken from reference TRBV19 and TRBJ2-2, reads DGGITQSPKYLFRKEGQNVTLSCEQNLNHDAMYWYRQDPGQGLRLIYYSQIVNDFQKGDIAEGYSVSREKKESFPLTVTSAQKNPTAFYLCASKGGTGELFFGEGSRLTVL.

This sequence joins TRBV11-1 and TRBJ2-1; perhaps TRBD2 as D (5 bases). The germline gives CDR1 SGHAT, CDR2 FQDESV (reference sequence). This CDR3 spans 14 amino acids. Trimming cost V 3 bases and J 9 bases, with 15 bases left between them. The CDR3 spells CASSFVQAGTEQFF. For the CDR3, the DNA is TGTGCCAGCAGCTTCGTGCAGGCGGGTACTGAGCAGTTCTTC. The full variable domain, in which reference TRBV11-1 and TRBJ2-1 provide the parts outside the CDR3, is EAEVAQSPRYKITEKSQAVAFWCDPISGHATLYWYRQILGQGPELLVQFQDESVVDDSQLPKDRFSAERLKGVDSTLKIQPAELGDSAMYLCASSFVQAGTEQFFGPGTRLTVL.

The chain uses TRBV4-1 and TRBJ2-7; D perhaps matches TRBD2 (5 bases). Trimming stripped 3 bases from V and 0 bases from J, with 15 bases between. Per germline, CDR1 MGHRA and CDR2 YSYEKL. The CDR3 has 16 amino acids. The CDR3 is CASSQGETLSSYEQYF. The DNA for the CDR3 is TGCGCCAGCAGCCAGGGAGAGACTTTGAGCTCCTACGAGCAGTACTTC.

V and J are TRBV5-5 and TRBJ2-7; TRBD1 is a possible D gene (6 bases). The V end was cut by 6 bases, the J end by 0 bases, with 13 bases between. CDR3 length: 14 residues. Per germline, CDR1 SGHKS and CDR2 YYEKEE (reference sequence). CDR3 coding DNA: TGTGCCAGCACCTGGACAGTTCACTCCTACGAGCAGTACTTC. This sequence encodes CASTWTVHSYEQYF.

This CDR3 is CASSLWAAAGGTEAFF. DNA of the CDR3: TGTGCCAGCAGCTTATGGGCAGCCGCCGGCGGCACTGAAGCTTTCTTT. This chain connects TRBV7-2 to TRBJ1-1; D remains ambiguous. The CDR3 is made up of 16 amino acids. The V gene lost 2 bases and the J gene lost 4 bases, with 17 bases spanning the gap. The germline gives CDR1 SGHTA, CDR2 FQGNSA.

CDR3 amino acids: CASAQGRETQYF. Written as DNA, the CDR3 is TGCGCCAGCGCCCAGGGGAGGGAGACCCAGTACTTC. The chain links TRBV10-2 to TRBJ2-5; the D gene could be TRBD1 or TRBD2 (6 bases each). This CDR3 is built from 12 residues. The germline CDR1 and CDR2 sequences are WSHSY and SAAADI. V lost 8 bases and J lost 5, with 12 bases in between.

This chain joins TRBV7-2 and TRBJ2-3, with TRBD1 matching 8 bases. Trimming took 1 base from V and 4 from J; bases not matched to a gene: 7. This CDR3 spans 16 amino acids. Germline V lookup: CDR1 SGHTA, CDR2 FQGNSA. The CDR3 protein is CASSLEGRGLADTQYF. CDR3 in DNA: TGTGCCAGCAGCTTAGAGGGCAGGGGGCTGGCAGATACGCAGTATTTT.